There are a few counts of the clone carrying this TCR beta chain. The antigen is unknown. The data originate from a study of response to subunit inactivated influenza vaccine. Notes on the study in general: The authors suggested that every seasonal influenza vaccination recruits few new T cells.

Looked up from germline, CDR1 is ENHRY and CDR2 is SYGVKD. The CDR3 is made up of 14 amino acids. V was trimmed by 3 bases and J by 2 bases, leaving 11 bases between them. TCRdb reprocessed the RT-PCR reads with MiXCR, giving one entry per CDR3 protein. The data show 250,000 to 350,000 distinct CDR3 sequences, approximately 20% seen once. Specimen: PBMCs from blood, collected less than 22 months after vaccination. This chain connects TRBV10-3 to TRBJ2-7; possible D gene TRBD1, 6 bases. This clonotype was sampled from a man aged 50 to 69 who received an inactivated influenza vaccine. The CDR3 protein is CAISDPGQTYEQYF. Written as DNA, the CDR3 is TGTGCCATCAGTGACCCCGGACAGACCTACGAGCAGTACTTC.